This T cell receptor beta chain is drawn from a study of CXCR3-negative and CXCR3-positive naive CD8 T cells. General study results and limits: Comparably high diversity marked both naive subsets, whereas memory CD8+ cells had much lower diversity. Against CXCR3-negative naive cells, CXCR3-positive naive cells showed more hydrophobic TRB CDR3s.

TRB cDNA was prepared as libraries by UMI-labeled 5' RACE. TCRdb re-called the 5' RACE reads, yielding one record per CDR3 amino acid sequence without DNA. This sample lists more than 80,000 distinct CDR3 sequences; its ten largest clones have roughly 0.4%. As concerns this clonotype: The antigen remains unidentified.

This clonotype originated in a human donor in good health. Some clones in this sample may be carry-over from other donors' samples. The specimen was naive CXCR3+ CD8+ T cells from blood. Noted subset: CD45RO-CCR7+CD27+CD95- naive CD8+ T cells expressing CXCR3 (TNR3+).

CDR3 loop: CSAHTGTEQFF. The chain combines TRBV20-1 with TRBJ2-1; TCRdb's D call, TRBD1, is unchecked because there is no DNA. The CDR3 totals 11 residues. CDR1 and CDR2 from the germline V gene are DFQATT and SNEGSKA (reference sequence).